A selection of T cell receptor beta chains follows, all from one sample in a study of blood T cell repertoires in COVID-19. Clones were read by immunoSEQ multiplex PCR, and TCRdb kept only the in-frame ones, dropping some. The sample contains 15,000 to 25,000 clones, 80% to 95% of which appear only once. The sample was peripheral blood. Receptors originate from a woman in her 50s with active COVID-19. CDR3s leave out the opening cysteine and the closing phenylalanine or tryptophan. The order of the fields is CDR3 protein, V gene, J gene.

cdr3_aa: AWSPDRGDYGYT
v_call: TRBV30
j_call: TRBJ1-2

cdr3_aa: ASTPGQGFGNEQF
v_call: TRBV19
j_call: TRBJ2-1

cdr3_aa: ASSFAGTGVENEQF
v_call: TRBV28
j_call: TRBJ2-1

cdr3_aa: ASSQRLAGGTDTQY
v_call: TRBV3-1/TRBV3-2
j_call: TRBJ2-3

cdr3_aa: ASSQRSSGRAGDTQY
v_call: TRBV3-1/TRBV3-2
j_call: TRBJ2-3

cdr3_aa: ASSYGTGTSYEQY
v_call: TRBV6-5
j_call: TRBJ2-7

cdr3_aa: AWSVGQGIQETQY
v_call: TRBV30
j_call: TRBJ2-5

cdr3_aa: ASSQRARGINEQY
v_call: TRBV4-2
j_call: TRBJ2-7

cdr3_aa: ASSFNRGDAF
v_call: TRBV5-5
j_call: TRBJ1-1

cdr3_aa: ASTPALGPGTEAF
v_call: TRBV28
j_call: TRBJ1-1

cdr3_aa: ASRSGVGTEAF
v_call: TRBV3-1/TRBV3-2
j_call: TRBJ1-1

cdr3_aa: ASSSANEKLF
v_call: TRBV7-6
j_call: TRBJ1-4

cdr3_aa: ASSLGQGSNQPQH
v_call: TRBV7-8
j_call: TRBJ1-5

cdr3_aa: AWSDEDLQGNQPQH
v_call: TRBV30
j_call: TRBJ1-5

cdr3_aa: ASSSSDTGELF
v_call: TRBV12-3/TRBV12-4
j_call: TRBJ2-2

cdr3_aa: ASSLPPRGTYEQY
v_call: TRBV10-2
j_call: TRBJ2-7

cdr3_aa: ASSLSRGNNNEQF
v_call: TRBV27
j_call: TRBJ2-1

cdr3_aa: ASSKNGGALGEAF
v_call: TRBV2
j_call: TRBJ1-1

cdr3_aa: ATRPHPSGANTGELF
v_call: TRBV24-1
j_call: TRBJ2-2

cdr3_aa: ASSLEIDSPLH
v_call: TRBV7-9
j_call: TRBJ1-6

cdr3_aa: ASSRQGRDYGYT
v_call: TRBV2
j_call: TRBJ1-2

cdr3_aa: ASAKDRGLSNQPQH
v_call: TRBV28
j_call: TRBJ1-5

cdr3_aa: ASSDPSLVGETQY
v_call: TRBV25-1
j_call: TRBJ2-5

cdr3_aa: ASSYSGVNYGYT
v_call: TRBV6-5
j_call: TRBJ1-2

cdr3_aa: ASANRDRASTGELF
v_call: TRBV27
j_call: TRBJ2-2

cdr3_aa: ASSVEGTSGVYEQY
v_call: TRBV9
j_call: TRBJ2-7

cdr3_aa: ASSPQSRGISYEQY
v_call: TRBV19
j_call: TRBJ2-7

cdr3_aa: ASFKGTGTNTEAF
v_call: TRBV7-8
j_call: TRBJ1-1

cdr3_aa: ASSERTGLGYT
v_call: TRBV6-1
j_call: TRBJ1-2

cdr3_aa: ASSLGTGVSEQY
v_call: TRBV11-2
j_call: TRBJ2-7

cdr3_aa: SCGTRVNEQF
v_call: TRBV29-1
j_call: TRBJ2-1

cdr3_aa: ASSASGTRLLDTQY
v_call: TRBV5-1
j_call: TRBJ2-3

cdr3_aa: ASSEAILTGVGF
v_call: TRBV6-1
j_call: TRBJ2-1

cdr3_aa: ASSENPGLAGVKQY
v_call: TRBV2
j_call: TRBJ2-7

cdr3_aa: ASSPPGQGAGTQY
v_call: TRBV14
j_call: TRBJ2-5

cdr3_aa: ASSPGTASKNTEAF
v_call: TRBV5-1
j_call: TRBJ1-1

cdr3_aa: ASSVVELTDTQY
v_call: TRBV9
j_call: TRBJ2-3

cdr3_aa: ASSSPGGSLYEQY
v_call: TRBV5-6
j_call: TRBJ2-7

cdr3_aa: ASSSGTRNSPLH
v_call: TRBV19
j_call: TRBJ1-6

cdr3_aa: ASSFSRPPYNEQF
v_call: TRBV5-1
j_call: TRBJ2-1

cdr3_aa: ASRRTGEAF
v_call: TRBV2
j_call: TRBJ1-1

cdr3_aa: AIRGDGGMDNEQF
v_call: TRBV10-3
j_call: TRBJ2-1

cdr3_aa: ASSSQGANTQY
v_call: TRBV13
j_call: TRBJ2-3

cdr3_aa: ASSPRGSTEAF
v_call: TRBV27
j_call: TRBJ1-1

cdr3_aa: ASSGGGPNYNEQF
v_call: TRBV28
j_call: TRBJ2-1

cdr3_aa: ATEDGLATNEKLF
v_call: TRBV15
j_call: TRBJ1-4

cdr3_aa: ASSPRDRVKGGNTEAF
v_call: TRBV21-1
j_call: TRBJ1-1

cdr3_aa: ASSLPLGGANTGELF
v_call: TRBV2
j_call: TRBJ2-2

cdr3_aa: ASSQRGGANEKLF
v_call: TRBV4-1
j_call: TRBJ1-4

cdr3_aa: ASSPREGRGDTQY
v_call: TRBV19
j_call: TRBJ2-3